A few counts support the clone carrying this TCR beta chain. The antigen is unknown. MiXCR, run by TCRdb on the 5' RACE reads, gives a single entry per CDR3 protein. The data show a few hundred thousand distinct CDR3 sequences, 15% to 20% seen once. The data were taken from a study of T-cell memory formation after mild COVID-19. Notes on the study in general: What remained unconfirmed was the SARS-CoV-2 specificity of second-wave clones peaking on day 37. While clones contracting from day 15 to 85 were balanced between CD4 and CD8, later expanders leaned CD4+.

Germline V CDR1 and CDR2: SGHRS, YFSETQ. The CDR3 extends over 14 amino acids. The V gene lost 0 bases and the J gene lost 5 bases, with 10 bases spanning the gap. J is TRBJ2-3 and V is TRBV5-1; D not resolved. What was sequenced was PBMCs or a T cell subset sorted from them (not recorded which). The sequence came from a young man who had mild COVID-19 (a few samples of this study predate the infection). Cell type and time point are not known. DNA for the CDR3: TGCGCCAGCAGCTTGGAAGGATTGGTAGATACGCAGTATTTT. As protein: CASSLEGLVDTQYF.